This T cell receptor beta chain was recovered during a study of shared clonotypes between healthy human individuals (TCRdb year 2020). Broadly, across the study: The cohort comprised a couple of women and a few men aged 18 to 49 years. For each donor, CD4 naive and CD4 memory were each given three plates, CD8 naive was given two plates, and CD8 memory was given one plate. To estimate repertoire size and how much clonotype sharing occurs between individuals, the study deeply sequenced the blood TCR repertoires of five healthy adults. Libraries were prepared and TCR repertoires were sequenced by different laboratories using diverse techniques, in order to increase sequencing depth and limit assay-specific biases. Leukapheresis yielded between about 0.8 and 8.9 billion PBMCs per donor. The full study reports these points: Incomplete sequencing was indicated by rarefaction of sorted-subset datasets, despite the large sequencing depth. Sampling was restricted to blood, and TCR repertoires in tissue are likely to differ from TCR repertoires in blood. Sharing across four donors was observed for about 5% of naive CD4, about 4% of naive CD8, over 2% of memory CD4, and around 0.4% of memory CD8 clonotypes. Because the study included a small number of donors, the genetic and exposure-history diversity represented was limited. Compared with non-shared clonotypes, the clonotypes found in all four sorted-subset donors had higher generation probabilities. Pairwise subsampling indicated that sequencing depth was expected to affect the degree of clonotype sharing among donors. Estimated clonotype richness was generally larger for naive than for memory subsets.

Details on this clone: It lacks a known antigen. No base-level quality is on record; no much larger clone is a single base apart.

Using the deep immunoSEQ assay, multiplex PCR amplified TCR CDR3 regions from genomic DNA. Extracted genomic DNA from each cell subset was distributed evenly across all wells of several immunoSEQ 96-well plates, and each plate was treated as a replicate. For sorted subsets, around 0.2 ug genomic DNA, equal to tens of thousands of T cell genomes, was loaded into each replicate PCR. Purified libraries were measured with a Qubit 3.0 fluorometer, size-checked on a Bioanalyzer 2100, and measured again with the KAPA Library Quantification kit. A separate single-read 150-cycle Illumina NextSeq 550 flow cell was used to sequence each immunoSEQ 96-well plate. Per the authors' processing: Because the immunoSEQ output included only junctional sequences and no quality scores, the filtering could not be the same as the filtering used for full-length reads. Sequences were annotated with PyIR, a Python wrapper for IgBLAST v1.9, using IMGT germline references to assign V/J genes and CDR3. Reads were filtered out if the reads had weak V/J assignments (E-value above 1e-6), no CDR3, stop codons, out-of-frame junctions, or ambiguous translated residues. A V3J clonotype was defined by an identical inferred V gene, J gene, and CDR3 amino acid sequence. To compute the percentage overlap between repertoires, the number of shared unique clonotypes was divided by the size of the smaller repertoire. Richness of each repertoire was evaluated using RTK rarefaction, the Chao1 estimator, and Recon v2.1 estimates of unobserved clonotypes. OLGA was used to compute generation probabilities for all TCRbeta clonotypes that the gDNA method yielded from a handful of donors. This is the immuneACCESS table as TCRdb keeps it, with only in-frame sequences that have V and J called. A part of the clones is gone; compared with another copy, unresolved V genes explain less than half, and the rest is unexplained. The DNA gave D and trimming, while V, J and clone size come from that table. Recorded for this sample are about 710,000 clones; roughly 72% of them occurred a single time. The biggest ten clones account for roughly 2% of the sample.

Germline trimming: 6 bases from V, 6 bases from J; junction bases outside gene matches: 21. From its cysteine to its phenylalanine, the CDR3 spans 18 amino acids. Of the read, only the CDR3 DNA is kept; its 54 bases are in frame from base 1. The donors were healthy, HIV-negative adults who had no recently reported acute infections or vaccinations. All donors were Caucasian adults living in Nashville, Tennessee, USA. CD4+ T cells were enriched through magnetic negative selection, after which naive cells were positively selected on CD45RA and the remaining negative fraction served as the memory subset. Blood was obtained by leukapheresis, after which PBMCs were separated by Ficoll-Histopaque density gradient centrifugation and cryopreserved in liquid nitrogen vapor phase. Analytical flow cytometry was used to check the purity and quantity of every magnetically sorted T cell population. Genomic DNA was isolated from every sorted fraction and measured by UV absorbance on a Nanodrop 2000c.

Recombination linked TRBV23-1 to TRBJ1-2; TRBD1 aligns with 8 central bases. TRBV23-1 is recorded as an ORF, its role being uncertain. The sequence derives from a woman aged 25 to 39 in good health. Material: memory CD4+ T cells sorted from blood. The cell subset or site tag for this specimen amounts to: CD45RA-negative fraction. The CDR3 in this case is CASSRTGEGQERSHGYTF. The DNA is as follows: TGCGCCAGCAGCCGAACGGGAGAGGGACAGGAGAGGTCCCATGGCTACACCTTC.